What follows are 9 T cell receptor beta chains derived from one specimen sequenced in a study of PD-L1 blockade in urothelial cancer. Sequencing used immunoSEQ multiplex PCR; TCRdb keeps in-frame clones, though not all of them. The table includes 100,000 to 150,000 clones, around 86% detected once. Time point indicated: peripheral blood 6 weeks after treatment start. The sequences come from PBMCs, collected around atezolizumab (anti-PD-L1) treatment. The receptors originated from a middle-aged man with urothelial cancer.

The chain's CDR3 is CASSLTGEQETQYF. The CDR3 bases are TGTGCCAGCAGCTTGACAGGGGAGCAAGAGACCCAGTACTTC. The chain couples TRBV5-6 to TRBJ2-5, with 7 bases identical to TRBD1. After removal of 1 base from V and 2 bases from J, the junction contained 2 bases not matched to a gene. CDR3 length equals 14 residues. Germline V gene lookup returns CDR1 SGHDT and CDR2 YYEEEE.

This chain connects TRBV6-1 to TRBJ2-7, with 8 bases aligning to TRBD2. This CDR3 has 17 residues. Germline CDR1 MNHNS, CDR2 SASEGT. After removal of 4 bases from V and 2 bases from J, the junction contained 13 bases not matched to a gene. The CDR3 loop is CASSVKSVTSGAYEQYF. CDR3 in DNA: TGTGCCAGCAGTGTGAAGTCCGTTACTAGCGGTGCCTACGAGCAGTACTTC.

V usage is TRBV6-6 and J usage is TRBJ2-7; 10 bases are shared with TRBD1. This CDR3 is 16 amino acids long. Germline CDR1 MNHNY, CDR2 SVGAGI (reference sequence). V lost 6 bases and J lost 2; bases outside the gene matches: 10. CDR3 DNA: TGTGCCAGCAGCCCGGGACAGGGGCTAGGGACCTACGAGCAGTACTTC. As protein: CASSPGQGLGTYEQYF.

The chain combines TRBV6-1 with TRBJ1-2; 8 nucleotides align to TRBD1. Trimming removed 2 bases from V and 4 bases from J; junction bases left unmatched: 12. Germline CDR1 and CDR2: MNHNS and SASEGT. This CDR3 spans 17 amino acids. The CDR3 here is CASSETLRTGRLYGYTF. In nucleotides, the CDR3 is TGTGCCAGCAGTGAAACTCTTCGGACAGGGCGACTCTATGGCTACACCTTC.

The chain has TRBV28 and TRBJ1-2; 8 nucleotides line up with TRBD1. In germline, CDR1 is MDHEN, CDR2 SYDVKM. CDR3 length: 14 amino acids. V lost 3 bases, J lost 8 bases, and 8 bases stayed unmatched. In DNA, the CDR3 is TGTGCCAGCAGTTTGACTACAGGGGGTGGGGGCTACACCTTC. Its translation: CASSLTTGGGGYTF.

V is TRBV9 and J is TRBJ2-3; 14 bases are shared with TRBD2. Germline assignment: CDR1 SGDLS and CDR2 YYNGEE. V shed 3 bases and J 8 bases; nucleotides not matched to a gene: 5. The CDR3 spans 15 residues. The CDR3 region has the DNA TGTGCCAGCAGCGCGGGACTAGCGGGAGAGGTTACGCAGTATTTT. Translated, it gives CASSAGLAGEVTQYF.

The genes are TRBV2 and TRBJ2-2; 9 bases map to TRBD1. Germline values: CDR1 SNHLY, CDR2 FYNNEI. The CDR3 totals 16 residues. The V segment lost 4 bases and the J segment 4 bases; nucleotides outside the gene matches: 7. The CDR3 loop is CASSVRSGQGTGELFF. The CDR3 DNA sequence: TGTGCCAGCAGTGTGAGGTCGGGACAGGGCACCGGGGAGCTGTTTTTT.

CDR3 sequence: CASTQGAPDYEQYF. The CDR3 DNA reads as TGTGCCAGCACTCAGGGCGCACCGGACTACGAGCAGTACTTC. The rearrangement uses TRBV6-5 and TRBJ2-7; D perhaps matches TRBD1 (5 bases). Germline values: CDR1 MNHEY, CDR2 SVGAGI. V lost 7 bases and J 3 bases, leaving 16 bases between the germline ends. CDR3 length: 14 residues.

The chain links TRBV28 to TRBJ1-5; 7 nucleotides line up with TRBD1. The CDR3 covers 15 residues. Germline CDR1 is MDHEN and CDR2 is SYDVKM. V lost 2 bases to trimming and J lost 5 bases; unmatched junction nucleotides: 6. The CDR3 DNA follows: TGTGCCAGCAGTTTAATGGACAGGCCACATCAGCCCCAGCATTTT. Translated, it gives CASSLMDRPHQPQHF. The full variable domain, with the rest looked up from reference TRBV28 and TRBJ1-5, is DVKVTQSSRYLVKRTGEKVFLECVQDMDHENMFWYRQDPGLGLRLIYFSYDVKMKEKGDIPEGYSVSREKKERFSLILESASTNQTSMYLCASSLMDRPHQPQHFGDGTRLSIL.